This TCR beta chain was retrieved from a study of CD8 T cells in Susac syndrome. The study's findings and limits: Clonal expansion was absent from the CD4+ T cell repertoires in Susac syndrome.

On this clonotype itself: Its antigen is as yet unknown.

The CDR3 runs 14 residues. Germline assignment: CDR1 DFQATT and CDR2 SNEGSKA (reference sequence). V trimming: 2 bases; J trimming: 4 bases; junction bases outside the gene matches: 7. With random hexamers, reverse transcription was performed on about 0.5 to 1 ug of RNA. MiXCR, applied by TCRdb to the immunoSEQ multiplex PCR reads, yields one record per CDR3 protein. The repertoire has around 180,000 distinct CDR3 sequences, roughly 94% of them found once; the top ten carry 0.1% to 0.12%. From blood CD8+ and CD4+ T cells, TCR beta sequences were generated. The material sequenced was CD4+ T cells from PBMCs. V and J are TRBV20-1 and TRBJ2-5; 7 nucleotides align to TRBD2. This clonotype was sampled from a human donor with Susac syndrome. The CDR3 is CSARSGGVVETQYF. Written as DNA, the CDR3 is TGCAGTGCTAGATCTGGGGGGGTTGTAGAGACCCAGTACTTC.